This T cell receptor (beta chain) is from a study of metastatic and nonmetastatic thyroid tumors. Using MiXCR, TCRdb reanalyzed the PCR reads. The table has about 52,000 clones, roughly a sixth seen once; the top ten hold about 3%. V trimming: 9 bases; J trimming: 6 bases; junction bases outside the gene matches: 9. CDR3 length equals 14 residues. The germline gives CDR1 MGHRA, CDR2 YSYEKL. This clone was seen more than once but under ten times. This may come from a read error, since a much larger clone is one base off. Other DNA sequences from this sample encode an identical CDR3 as well. Among the patients, none had received any treatment before thyroid surgery.

The sequenced sample consisted of blood. This chain uses TRBV4-1 with TRBJ2-7; 12 bases match TRBD2. The TCR sequence derives from a female donor with papillary thyroid cancer or a benign thyroid nodule (not recorded which). Some clones in this sample may be carry-over from other donors' samples. The DNA of the CDR3 is TGCGCCAGTAGGGACCTAGCGGGAGGGGGCGAGCAGTACTTC. Translation: CASRDLAGGGEQYF.